The clone carrying this T cell receptor beta chain was seen only a few times. The antigen is not known. This sample is drawn from a study of early T cells in non-severe SARS-CoV-2 infection. The overall study: The chains were unpaired, and the sequenced material was bulk RNA from unsorted whole blood. Study-wide points: VDJdb-based annotation leaned toward anti-spike CD8 responses and missed private and CD4 specificities.

There are 14 residues in the CDR3. V was shortened by 5 bases and J by 4 bases, with 12 bases between the two germline ends. The germline CDR1 and CDR2 sequences are SEHNR and FQNEAQ (reference sequence). Separate cDNA molecules each had unique molecular identifiers attached to them. From the 5' RACE reads, TCRdb called clonotypes with MiXCR, one entry per CDR3 protein. This table holds tens of thousands of distinct CDR3 sequences, 4.5% to 6.5% found once. This chain connects TRBV7-9 to TRBJ1-3, with a weak D call TRBD1 (5 bases). The clonotype comes from an adult who was a healthcare worker with PCR-confirmed SARS-CoV-2 infection or an uninfected control (not recorded which). The sample consisted of whole blood. The CDR3 nucleotides are TGTGCCAGCAGCCGGGGGACGGACGGAAACACCATATATTTT. It specifies CASSRGTDGNTIYF. Complete variable domain (other parts from reference TRBV7-9 and TRBJ1-3): DTGVSQNPRHKITKRGQNVTFRCDPISEHNRLYWYRQTLGQGPEFLTYFQNEAQLEKSRLLSDRFSAERPKGSFSTLEIQRTEQGDSAMYLCASSRGTDGNTIYFGEGSWLTVV.